The 4 T cell receptor beta chains below all came from one sample that was sequenced in a study of OX40 agonist ivuxolimab in advanced cancers. The method was immunoSEQ multiplex PCR; TCRdb's version includes in-frame clones alone and lacks a portion of them. The sample has approximately 94,000 clones, about 91% seen once; the top ten hold approximately 0.58%. The starting material was CD4+ or CD8+ T cells sorted from blood, obtained in a trial of the OX40 agonist ivuxolimab. All receptors come from an adult with an advanced solid tumor such as melanoma, head and neck, liver or kidney cancer.

The J gene is TRBJ2-7, the V gene TRBV18; 7 bases align to TRBD1. The length of the CDR3 is 14 residues. The germline CDR1 and CDR2 sequences are KGHSH and LQKENI. The trim removed 3 bases at V and 7 bases at J, leaving 9 bases unmatched. CDR3 amino acids: CASSPRQGVGEQYF. CDR3 in DNA: TGTGCCAGCTCACCCCGACAGGGAGTGGGGGAGCAGTACTTC.

The chain links TRBV5-1 to TRBJ1-2, with 11 bases that match TRBD1. CDR1 and CDR2 (germline): SGHRS, YFSETQ. With V trimmed by 4 bases and J by 5 bases, 7 bases remained unmatched. CDR3 length: 15 amino acids. The CDR3 spells CASSEGQGADYGYTF. The CDR3 DNA follows: TGCGCCAGCAGCGAAGGACAGGGGGCCGATTATGGCTACACCTTC.

This chain uses TRBV7-2 with TRBJ2-7; 9 bases are a match to TRBD2. The ends lost 0 bases at V and 3 bases at J; junction bases unmatched: 9. The CDR3 runs 17 residues. The germline V gene has CDR1 SGHTA and CDR2 FQGNSA. The DNA of the CDR3 is TGTGCCAGCAGCTTAGCGAGTAGCCTAGCGGGGAACTACGAGCAGTACTTC. Translated: CASSLASSLAGNYEQYF.

The chain links TRBV9 to TRBJ2-1, with D hard to call. The CDR3 extends over 16 amino acids. Trimming took off 3 bases at V and 4 bases at J, with 17 bases between the two ends. In germline, CDR1 is SGDLS, CDR2 YYNGEE. DNA of the CDR3: TGTGCCAGCAGCGCTAGACTGCACTGGGATTACAATGAGCAGTTCTTC. It specifies CASSARLHWDYNEQFF. The full variable domain, rest sourced from reference TRBV9 and TRBJ2-1, is DSGVTQTPKHLITATGQRVTLRCSPRSGDLSVYWYQQSLDQGLQFLIQYYNGEERAKGNILERFSAQQFPDLHSELNLSSLELGDSALYFCASSARLHWDYNEQFFGPGTRLTVL.